Sequencing of this T cell receptor (beta chain) was carried out in a study of CD8+CD57+ T cells in acquired aplastic anemia. Study details: Sorted CD4+ and CD8+ cells gave a mean 3.2 ug DNA, range about 0.19 to 27.4 ug. The study's findings and limits: Patients had around 30 CD8+ CDR3 sequences in common with controls (the shared set).

V was cut by 2 bases and J by 6 bases, with 13 bases left in between. The CDR3 extends over 15 amino acids. CDR1 SGHVS and CDR2 FQNEAQ come from the germline V gene. Of note for this clonotype: The antigen remains undetermined.

Patients chosen for sequencing had shown CD8+CD57+ cell expansion by flow cytometry. Profiles of TCR beta VDJ and CDR3 were generated from a genomic DNA template. Each CDR3 protein gets one entry after TCRdb re-called the reads with MiXCR. Here the sample spans over 150,000 distinct CDR3 sequences, around 50% being singletons. The V and J genes are TRBV7-8 and TRBJ1-4; tentative D call: TRBD1 (6 bases). Sequencing was done on a sample of sorted CD4+, CD8+, or CD8+CD57+ T cells (not recorded which) from PBMCs. This clonotype was sampled from a human donor with aplastic anemia. This chain's CDR3 is CASSLTGGLYEKLFF. The CDR3 nucleotides read TGTGCCAGCAGCTTAACCGGGGGGCTCTATGAAAAACTGTTTTTT.